This paragraph covers one T cell receptor beta chain sequence. This clone was counted a single time. Its antigen has not been determined. One base away there is no much larger clone; base qualities are not given. The immunoSEQ Assay, a bias-controlled multiplex PCR, was used to amplify TCRbeta CDR3 regions from genomic DNA. On the authors' methods: Nucleated cell counts per sample were estimated from amplification of reference gene primers within the assay. Sequence reads were collapsed and filtered to measure the absolute abundance of every unique TCRbeta CDR3 rearrangement. For each sample, productive Simpson clonality was calculated as the square root of Simpson's diversity index across productive rearrangements. TCRdb retrieved this table from immuneACCESS and kept in-frame rearrangements only. Not all clones are present; in checked studies, unresolved V genes account for under half, and no reason is known for the remainder. Clone size and the V and J calls come from that table; the DNA yielded D and trimming. The sample profile shows about 250,000 clones; 83% of them were found once. Jointly, the top ten make up around 6% of the sample.

Sequences LNHNV (CDR1) and YYDKDF (CDR2) are obtained from the germline V gene (reference sequence). The CDR3 measures 15 amino acids from cysteine to phenylalanine. Of the read, only the CDR3 DNA is kept; its 45 bases are in frame from base 1. V drops 4 bases and J drops 6 bases, leaving 16 bases in between. Whole blood was collected in K2EDTA tubes by collaborating institutions according to the institutions' own protocols. For TCRbeta analysis, collaborators shipped samples as frozen whole blood, isolated PBMCs, or DNA extracted from either of those sample types. The sample originates from a study of blood T cell repertoires in COVID-19 (dated by TCRdb to 2018 to 2021). Notes on the research overall: Samples covering the acute and convalescent phases of COVID-19 were provided by collaborators in the United States, Italy and Spain. The material from the prospective study consisted of cDNA or gDNA derived from T cells, B-cell-depleted T cells, or PBMCs. Deeply sampled blood TCRbeta repertoires from subjects exposed to, actively infected with, or recovered from COVID-19 were included in the dataset. The repertoires were released in a freely available public database intended as a resource for research on the immune response to SARS-CoV-2. The samples were drawn from two sources: the first 160 participants of the ongoing ImmuneRACE study, and 1,254 subjects contributed by 6 global collaborators. Nearly every sample came with metadata listing a de-identified subject ID, COVID-19 status, age in years and sex. Where HLA class I and class II types were available, the types were taken from metadata supplied by the sample provider, not from assay-based typing. General study outcomes and caveats: Clinical and demographic metadata were provided uncurated, with the amount varying by source and participant.

The sequenced material came from peripheral blood. The sequence links TRBV15 to TRBJ1-5, with a tentative D gene TRBD1 over 6 matching bases. This clonotype was sampled from an elderly man with acute or convalescent COVID-19. Here the CDR3 is given as CATSIEGRGSQPQHF. The nucleotide sequence is TGTGCCACCAGCATTGAGGGGAGGGGGTCTCAGCCCCAGCATTTT.